This TCR beta chain stems from a study of T cell changes during pregnancy in multiple sclerosis. Method: immunoSEQ multiplex PCR; TCRdb's copy keeps in-frame clones and lacks some. The repertoire consists of roughly 99,000 clones, with 92% occurring once and the leading ten covering 2% to 3%. The CDR3 totals 17 residues. Germline V gene sequence: CDR1 LNHDA, CDR2 SQIVND (reference sequence). Trimming removed 0 bases at V and 6 bases at J, with 19 bases between. The chain is built from TRBV19 and TRBJ2-3, with D possibly TRBD2 on 6 matching bases. This specimen consisted of peripheral blood, obtained after pregnancy. The clonotype originates from a female donor in good health, enrolled as a control in a pregnancy study. CDR3 residues: CASSIEGSGGEEDTQYF. The CDR3 nucleotides are TGTGCCAGTAGTATAGAGGGGTCCGGGGGTGAGGAGGATACGCAGTATTTT.